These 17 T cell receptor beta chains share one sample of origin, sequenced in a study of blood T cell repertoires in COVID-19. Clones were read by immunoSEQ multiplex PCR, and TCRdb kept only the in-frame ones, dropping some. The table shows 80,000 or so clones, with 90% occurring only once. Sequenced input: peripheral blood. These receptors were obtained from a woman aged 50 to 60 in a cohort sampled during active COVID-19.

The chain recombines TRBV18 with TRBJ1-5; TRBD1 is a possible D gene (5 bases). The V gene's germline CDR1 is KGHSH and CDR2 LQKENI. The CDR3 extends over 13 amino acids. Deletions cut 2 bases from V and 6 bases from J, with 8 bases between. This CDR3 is CASSPSRAQPQHF. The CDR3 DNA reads TGTGCCAGCTCACCAAGCAGGGCTCAGCCCCAGCATTTT. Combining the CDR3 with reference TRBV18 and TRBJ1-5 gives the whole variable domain NAGVMQNPRHLVRRRGQEARLRCSPMKGHSHVYWYRQLPEEGLKFMVYLQKENIIDESGMPKERFSAEFPKEGPSILRIQQVVRGDSAAYFCASSPSRAQPQHFGDGTRLSIL.

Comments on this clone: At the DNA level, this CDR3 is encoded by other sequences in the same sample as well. The CDR3 DNA reads TGTGCCAGCAGACCGCCTGGGACAGGGTCCTCACCCCTCCACTTT. It yields the protein CASRPPGTGSSPLHF. This chain links TRBV28 with TRBJ1-6; 9 nucleotides align to TRBD1. CDR1 MDHEN and CDR2 SYDVKM come from the germline V gene. Trimming removed 6 bases from V and 10 bases from J; junction bases left unmatched: 10. The CDR3 totals 15 residues.

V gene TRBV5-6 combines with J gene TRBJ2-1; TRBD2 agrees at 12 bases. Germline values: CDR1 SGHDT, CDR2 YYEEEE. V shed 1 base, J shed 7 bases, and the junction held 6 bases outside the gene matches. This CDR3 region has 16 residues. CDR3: CASSLFITSGRNEQFF. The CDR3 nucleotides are TGTGCCAGCAGCTTGTTCATTACTAGCGGGAGGAATGAGCAGTTCTTC.

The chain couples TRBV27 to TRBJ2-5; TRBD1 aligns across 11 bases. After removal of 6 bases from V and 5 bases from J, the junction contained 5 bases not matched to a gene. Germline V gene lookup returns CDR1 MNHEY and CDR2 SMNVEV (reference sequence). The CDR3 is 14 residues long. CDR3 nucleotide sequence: TGTGCCAGCAGCCCGGACAGGGGGCGGGAGACCCAGTACTTC. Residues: CASSPDRGRETQYF.

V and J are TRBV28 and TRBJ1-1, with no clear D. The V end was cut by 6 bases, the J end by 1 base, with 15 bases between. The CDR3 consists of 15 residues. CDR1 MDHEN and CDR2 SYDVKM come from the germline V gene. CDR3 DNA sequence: TGTGCCAGCAGCCCTAACCGGCGGGGGAACACTGAAGCTTTCTTT. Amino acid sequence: CASSPNRRGNTEAFF.

The CDR3 coding sequence is TGTGCCAGTAGTATGGTTCTAGGCGGGGAGTTTTCCTACAATGAGCAGTTCTTC. Translated: CASSMVLGGEFSYNEQFF. The chain combines TRBV19 with TRBJ2-1; possible D gene TRBD2, 6 bases. Trimming shortened V by 3 bases and J by 1 base, and 19 bases separated the two germline ends. This CDR3 comprises 18 residues. Germline CDR1 is LNHDA and CDR2 is SQIVND (reference sequence).

For the CDR3, the DNA is TGTGCCAGCAGCTCCCTTAGGGGGACAGGGGGAGGACAAGATGAAAAACTGTTTTTT. Translating it yields CASSSLRGTGGGQDEKLFF. The rearrangement links TRBV7-9 to TRBJ1-4; 11 nucleotides match TRBD1. This CDR3 region has 19 residues. The germline CDR1 and CDR2 sequences are SEHNR and FQNEAQ (reference sequence). Trimming cost V 4 bases and J 6 bases; bases outside gene matches: 16.

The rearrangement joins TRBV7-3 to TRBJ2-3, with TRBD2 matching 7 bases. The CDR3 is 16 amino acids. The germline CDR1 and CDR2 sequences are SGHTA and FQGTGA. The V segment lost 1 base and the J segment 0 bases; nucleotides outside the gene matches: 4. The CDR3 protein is CASSLIAGGSTDTQYF. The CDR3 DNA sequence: TGTGCCAGCAGCTTAATAGCGGGTGGCAGCACAGATACGCAGTATTTT.

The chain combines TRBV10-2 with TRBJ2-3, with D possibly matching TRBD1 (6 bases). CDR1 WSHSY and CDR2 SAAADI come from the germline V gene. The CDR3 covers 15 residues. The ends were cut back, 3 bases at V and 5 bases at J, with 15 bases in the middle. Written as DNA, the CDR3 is TGCGCCAGCAGTGAAGGGGGACATCTCCAAGATACGCAGTATTTT. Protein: CASSEGGHLQDTQYF.

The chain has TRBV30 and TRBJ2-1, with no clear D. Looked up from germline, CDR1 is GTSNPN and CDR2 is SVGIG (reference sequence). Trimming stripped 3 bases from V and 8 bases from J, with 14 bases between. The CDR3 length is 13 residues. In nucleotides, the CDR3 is TGTGCCTGGAGCGATCTAGATCCCGATGAGCAGTTCTTC. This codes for CAWSDLDPDEQFF.

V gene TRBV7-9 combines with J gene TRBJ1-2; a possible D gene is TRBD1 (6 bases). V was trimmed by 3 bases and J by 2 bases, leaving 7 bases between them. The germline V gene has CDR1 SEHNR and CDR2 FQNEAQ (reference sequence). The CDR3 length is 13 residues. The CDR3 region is CASSFGQNYGYTF. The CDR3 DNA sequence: TGTGCCAGCAGCTTTGGACAGAACTATGGCTACACCTTC. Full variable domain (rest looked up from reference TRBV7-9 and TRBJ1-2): DTGVSQNPRHKITKRGQNVTFRCDPISEHNRLYWYRQTLGQGPEFLTYFQNEAQLEKSRLLSDRFSAERPKGSFSTLEIQRTEQGDSAMYLCASSFGQNYGYTFGSGTRLTVV.

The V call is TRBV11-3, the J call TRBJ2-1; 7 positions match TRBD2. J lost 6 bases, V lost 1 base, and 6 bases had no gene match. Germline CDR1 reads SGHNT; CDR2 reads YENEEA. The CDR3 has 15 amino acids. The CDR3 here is CASSLGRERGNEQFF. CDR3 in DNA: TGTGCCAGCAGCTTAGGGCGGGAGCGGGGCAATGAGCAGTTCTTC.

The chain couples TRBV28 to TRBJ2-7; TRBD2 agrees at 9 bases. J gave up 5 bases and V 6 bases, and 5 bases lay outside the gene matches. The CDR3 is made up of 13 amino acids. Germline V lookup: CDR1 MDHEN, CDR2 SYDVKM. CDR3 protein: CASRTGTSHEQYF. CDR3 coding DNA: TGTGCCAGCAGGACCGGGACTAGCCACGAGCAGTACTTC. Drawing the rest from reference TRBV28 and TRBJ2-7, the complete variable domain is DVKVTQSSRYLVKRTGEKVFLECVQDMDHENMFWYRQDPGLGLRLIYFSYDVKMKEKGDIPEGYSVSREKKERFSLILESASTNQTSMYLCASRTGTSHEQYFGPGTRLTVT.

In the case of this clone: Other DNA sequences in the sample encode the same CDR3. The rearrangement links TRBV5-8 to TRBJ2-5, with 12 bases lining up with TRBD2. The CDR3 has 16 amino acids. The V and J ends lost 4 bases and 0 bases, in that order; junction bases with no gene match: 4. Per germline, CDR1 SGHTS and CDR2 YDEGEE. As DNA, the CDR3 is TGTGCCAGCAGCCTAGGACTAGCGGGGCACCAAGAGACCCAGTACTTC. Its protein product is CASSLGLAGHQETQYF.

The CDR3 DNA sequence: TGTGCCAGCGGAGAATTGGGACTGAACTCTGGAAACACCATATATTTT. It specifies CASGELGLNSGNTIYF. The chain is built from TRBV28 and TRBJ1-3; a weak D match, TRBD1 (5 bases). V gave up 8 bases and J gave up 0 bases, with 17 bases separating them. The germline V gene encodes CDR1 MDHEN and CDR2 SYDVKM. The CDR3 spans 16 residues.

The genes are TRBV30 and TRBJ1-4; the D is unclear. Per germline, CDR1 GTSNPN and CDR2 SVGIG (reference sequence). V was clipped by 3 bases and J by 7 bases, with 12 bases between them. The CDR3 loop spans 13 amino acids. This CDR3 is CAWRPPVGEKLFF. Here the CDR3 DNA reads TGTGCCTGGAGGCCCCCCGTCGGTGAAAAACTGTTTTTT.

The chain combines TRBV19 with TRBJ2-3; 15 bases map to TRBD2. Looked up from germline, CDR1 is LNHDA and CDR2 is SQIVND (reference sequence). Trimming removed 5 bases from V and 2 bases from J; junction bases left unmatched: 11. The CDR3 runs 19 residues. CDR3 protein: CASSAPGLAGGFSTDTQYF. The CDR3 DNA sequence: TGTGCCAGTAGTGCGCCGGGACTAGCGGGAGGATTTTCCACAGATACGCAGTATTTT. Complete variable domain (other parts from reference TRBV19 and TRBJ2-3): DGGITQSPKYLFRKEGQNVTLSCEQNLNHDAMYWYRQDPGQGLRLIYYSQIVNDFQKGDIAEGYSVSREKKESFPLTVTSAQKNPTAFYLCASSAPGLAGGFSTDTQYFGPGTRLTVL.